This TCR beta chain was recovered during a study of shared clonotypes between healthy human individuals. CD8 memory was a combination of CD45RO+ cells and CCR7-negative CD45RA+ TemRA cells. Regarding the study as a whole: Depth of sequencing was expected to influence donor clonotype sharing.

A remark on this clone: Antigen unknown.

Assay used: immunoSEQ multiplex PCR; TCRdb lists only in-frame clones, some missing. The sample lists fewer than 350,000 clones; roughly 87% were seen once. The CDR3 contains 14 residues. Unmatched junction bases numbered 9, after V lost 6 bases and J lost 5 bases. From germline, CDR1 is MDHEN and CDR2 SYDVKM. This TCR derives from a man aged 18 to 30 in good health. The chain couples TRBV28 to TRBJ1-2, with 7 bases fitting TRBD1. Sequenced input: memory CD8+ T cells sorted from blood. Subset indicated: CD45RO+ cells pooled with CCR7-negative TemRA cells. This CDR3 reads CASSHRGDRYGYTF. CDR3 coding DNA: TGTGCCAGCAGCCATAGGGGGGACAGATATGGCTACACCTTC.